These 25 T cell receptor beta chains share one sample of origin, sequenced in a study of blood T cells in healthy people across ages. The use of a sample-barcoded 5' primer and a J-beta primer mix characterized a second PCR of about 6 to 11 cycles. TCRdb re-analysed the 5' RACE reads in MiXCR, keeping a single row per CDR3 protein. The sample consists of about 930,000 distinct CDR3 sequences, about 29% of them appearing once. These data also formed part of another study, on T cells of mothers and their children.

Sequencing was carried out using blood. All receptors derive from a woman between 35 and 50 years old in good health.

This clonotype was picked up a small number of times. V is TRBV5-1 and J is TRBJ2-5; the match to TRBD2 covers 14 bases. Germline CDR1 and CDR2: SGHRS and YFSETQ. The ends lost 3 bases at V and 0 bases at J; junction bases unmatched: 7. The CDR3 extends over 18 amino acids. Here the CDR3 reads CASSSGLAGGRYQETQYF. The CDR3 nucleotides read TGCGCCAGCAGCTCCGGACTAGCGGGGGGCCGGTACCAAGAGACCCAGTACTTC.

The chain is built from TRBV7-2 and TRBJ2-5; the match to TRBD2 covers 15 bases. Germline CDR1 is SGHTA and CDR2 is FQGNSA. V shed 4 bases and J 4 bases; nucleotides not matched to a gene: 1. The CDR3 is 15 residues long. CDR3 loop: CASSWGLAGGETQYF. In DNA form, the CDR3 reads TGTGCCAGCAGCTGGGGACTAGCGGGGGGAGAGACCCAGTACTTC.

The CDR3 protein is CASSQSSGTDTQYF. The CDR3 nucleotides are TGTGCCAGCAGCCAAAGTAGCGGCACAGATACGCAGTATTTT. The genes are TRBV3-1 and TRBJ2-3, with D possibly matching TRBD2 (5 bases). Trimming cost V 2 bases and J 1 base, with 7 bases left between them. The CDR3 consists of 14 residues. The germline CDR1 and CDR2 sequences are LGHDT and YNNKEL (reference sequence).

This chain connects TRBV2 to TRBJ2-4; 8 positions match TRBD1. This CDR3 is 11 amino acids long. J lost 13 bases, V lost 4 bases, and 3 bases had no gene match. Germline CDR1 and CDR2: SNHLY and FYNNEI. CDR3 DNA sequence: TGTGCCAGCAGTGTGGACAGGGAGCAGTACTTC. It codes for CASSVDREQYF.

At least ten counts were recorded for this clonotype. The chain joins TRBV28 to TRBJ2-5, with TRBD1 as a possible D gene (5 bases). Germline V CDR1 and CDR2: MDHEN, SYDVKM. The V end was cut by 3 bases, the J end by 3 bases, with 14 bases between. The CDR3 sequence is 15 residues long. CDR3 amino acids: CASSLHGASEETQYF. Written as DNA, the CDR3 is TGTGCCAGCAGTTTGCATGGGGCGTCCGAAGAGACCCAGTACTTC. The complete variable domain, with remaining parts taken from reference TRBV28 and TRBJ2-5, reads DVKVTQSSRYLVKRTGEKVFLECVQDMDHENMFWYRQDPGLGLRLIYFSYDVKMKEKGDIPEGYSVSREKKERFSLILESASTNQTSMYLCASSLHGASEETQYFGPGTRLLVL.

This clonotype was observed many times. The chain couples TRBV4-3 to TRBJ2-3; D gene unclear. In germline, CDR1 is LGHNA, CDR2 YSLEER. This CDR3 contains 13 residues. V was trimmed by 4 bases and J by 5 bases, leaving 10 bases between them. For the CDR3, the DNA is TGCGCCAGCAGCCCACGGGCGGAAGATACGCAGTATTTT. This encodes CASSPRAEDTQYF.

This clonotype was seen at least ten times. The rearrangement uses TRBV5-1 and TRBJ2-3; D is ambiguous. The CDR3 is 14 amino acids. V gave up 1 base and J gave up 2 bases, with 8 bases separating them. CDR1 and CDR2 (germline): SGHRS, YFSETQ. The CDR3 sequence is CASSLRQITDTQYF. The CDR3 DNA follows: TGCGCCAGCAGCTTGAGGCAGATCACAGATACGCAGTATTTT.

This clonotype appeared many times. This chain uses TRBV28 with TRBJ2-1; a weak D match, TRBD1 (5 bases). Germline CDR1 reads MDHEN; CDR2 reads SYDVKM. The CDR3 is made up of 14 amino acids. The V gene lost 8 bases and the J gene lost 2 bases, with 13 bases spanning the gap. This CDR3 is CASLQVTTYNEQFF. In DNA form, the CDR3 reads TGTGCCAGCCTACAGGTTACCACCTACAATGAGCAGTTCTTC.

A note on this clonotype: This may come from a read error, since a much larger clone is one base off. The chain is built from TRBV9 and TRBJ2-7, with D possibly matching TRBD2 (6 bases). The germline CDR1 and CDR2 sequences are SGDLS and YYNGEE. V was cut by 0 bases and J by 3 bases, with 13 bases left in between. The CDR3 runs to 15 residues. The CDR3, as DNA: TGTGCCAGCAGCGTAGCTCCCGGGGGTGACTACGAGCAGTACTTC. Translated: CASSVAPGGDYEQYF.

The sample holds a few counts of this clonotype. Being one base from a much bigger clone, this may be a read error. The CDR3 DNA reads TGTGCCAGCAGCTTAAGCGCAGCCCGAGATACGCAGTATTTT. It codes for CASSLSAARDTQYF. This sequence joins TRBV13 and TRBJ2-3; D not resolved. The CDR3 extends over 14 amino acids. With 2 bases removed from V and 5 bases from J, the gap between germline ends came to 11 bases. Germline loops: CDR1 PRHDT, CDR2 FYEKMQ (reference sequence).

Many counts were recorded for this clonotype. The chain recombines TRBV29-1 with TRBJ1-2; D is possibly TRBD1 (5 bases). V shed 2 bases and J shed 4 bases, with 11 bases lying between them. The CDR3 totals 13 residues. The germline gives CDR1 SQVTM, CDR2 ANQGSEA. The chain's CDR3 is CSVERGAVYGYTF. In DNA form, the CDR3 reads TGCAGCGTTGAAAGAGGGGCCGTCTATGGCTACACCTTC.

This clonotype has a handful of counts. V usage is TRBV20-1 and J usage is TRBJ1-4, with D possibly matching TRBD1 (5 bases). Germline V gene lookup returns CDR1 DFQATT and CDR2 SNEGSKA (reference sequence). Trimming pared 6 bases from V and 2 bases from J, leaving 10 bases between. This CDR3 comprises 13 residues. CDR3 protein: CSATQATNEKLFF. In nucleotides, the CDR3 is TGCAGTGCGACACAGGCTACTAATGAAAAACTGTTTTTT.

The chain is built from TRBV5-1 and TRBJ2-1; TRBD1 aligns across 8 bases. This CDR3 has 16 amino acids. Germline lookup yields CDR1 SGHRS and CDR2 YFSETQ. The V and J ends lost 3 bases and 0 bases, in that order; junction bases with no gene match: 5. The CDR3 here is CASSSRTGRSYNEQFF. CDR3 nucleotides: TGCGCCAGCAGCTCTCGGACAGGGCGCTCCTACAATGAGCAGTTCTTC.

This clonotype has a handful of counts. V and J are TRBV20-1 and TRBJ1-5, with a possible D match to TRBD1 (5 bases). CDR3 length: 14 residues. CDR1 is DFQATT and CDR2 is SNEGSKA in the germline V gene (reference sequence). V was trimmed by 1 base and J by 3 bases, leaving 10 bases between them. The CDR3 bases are TGCAGTGCTAGAGTGCGGGACTTCAATCAGCCCCAGCATTTT. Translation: CSARVRDFNQPQHF.

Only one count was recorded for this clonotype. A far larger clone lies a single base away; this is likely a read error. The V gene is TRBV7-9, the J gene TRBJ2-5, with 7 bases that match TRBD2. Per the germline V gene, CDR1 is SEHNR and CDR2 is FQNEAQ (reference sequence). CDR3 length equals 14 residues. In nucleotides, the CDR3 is TGTGCCAGCAGCCTGGGAGGGGCAGGAGAGACCCAGGACTTC. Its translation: CASSLGGAGETQDF.

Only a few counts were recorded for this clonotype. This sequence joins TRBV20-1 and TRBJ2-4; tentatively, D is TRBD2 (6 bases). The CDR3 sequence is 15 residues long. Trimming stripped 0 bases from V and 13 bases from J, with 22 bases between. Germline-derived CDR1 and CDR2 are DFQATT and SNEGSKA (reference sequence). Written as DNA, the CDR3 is TGCAGTGCTAGAGATAGGCTGGGGGGTATCTATGAGCAGTACTTC. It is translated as CSARDRLGGIYEQYF.

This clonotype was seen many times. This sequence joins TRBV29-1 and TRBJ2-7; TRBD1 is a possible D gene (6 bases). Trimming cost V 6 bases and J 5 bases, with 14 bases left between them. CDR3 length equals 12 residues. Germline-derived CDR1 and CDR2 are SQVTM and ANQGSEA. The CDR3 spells CSVVQGVDEQYF. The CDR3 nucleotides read TGCAGCGTAGTACAGGGTGTCGACGAGCAGTACTTC.

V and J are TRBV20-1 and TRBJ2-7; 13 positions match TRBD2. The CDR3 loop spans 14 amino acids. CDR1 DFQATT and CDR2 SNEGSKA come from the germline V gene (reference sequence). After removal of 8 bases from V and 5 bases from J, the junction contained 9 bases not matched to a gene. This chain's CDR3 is CSPTRTSGGHEQYF. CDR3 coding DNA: TGCAGTCCCACAAGGACTAGCGGGGGCCACGAGCAGTACTTC.

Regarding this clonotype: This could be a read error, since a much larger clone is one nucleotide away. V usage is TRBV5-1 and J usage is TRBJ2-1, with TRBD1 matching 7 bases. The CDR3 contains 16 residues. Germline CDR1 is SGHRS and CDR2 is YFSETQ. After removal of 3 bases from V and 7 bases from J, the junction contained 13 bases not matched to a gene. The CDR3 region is CASSSSLGGITNEQFF. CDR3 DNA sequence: TGCGCCAGCAGCTCCTCGTTAGGGGGCATCACGAATGAGCAGTTCTTC.

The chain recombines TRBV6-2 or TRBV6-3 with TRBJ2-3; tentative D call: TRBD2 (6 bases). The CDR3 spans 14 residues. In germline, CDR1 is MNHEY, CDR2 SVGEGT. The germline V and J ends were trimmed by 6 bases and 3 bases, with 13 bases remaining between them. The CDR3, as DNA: TGTGCCAGCAGCTCCCGGACTATTACAGATACGCAGTATTTT. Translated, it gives CASSSRTITDTQYF.

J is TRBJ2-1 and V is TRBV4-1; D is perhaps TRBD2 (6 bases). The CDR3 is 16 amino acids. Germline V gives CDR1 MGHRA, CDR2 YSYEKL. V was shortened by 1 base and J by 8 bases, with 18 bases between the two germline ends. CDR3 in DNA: TGCGCCAGCAGCCAAGTAGGGTCAGGGAGGCATGATGAGCAGTTCTTC. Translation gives CASSQVGSGRHDEQFF.

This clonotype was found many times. Here the CDR3 reads CASSLRTSGAHEQYF. Written as DNA, the CDR3 is TGTGCCAGCTCCCTTCGGACTAGCGGGGCCCACGAGCAGTACTTC. The rearrangement uses TRBV7-9 and TRBJ2-7; 12 nucleotides agree with TRBD2. J was trimmed by 5 bases and V by 8 bases; bases with no gene match: 10. Germline V gives CDR1 SEHNR, CDR2 FQNEAQ (reference sequence). CDR3 length equals 15 residues.

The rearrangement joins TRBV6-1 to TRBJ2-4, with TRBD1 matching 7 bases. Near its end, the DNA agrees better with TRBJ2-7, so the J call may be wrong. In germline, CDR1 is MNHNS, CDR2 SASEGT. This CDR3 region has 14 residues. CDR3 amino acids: CASSRTTGVYEQYF. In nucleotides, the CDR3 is TGTGCCAGCAGTAGAACAACAGGGGTATACGAGCAGTACTTC.

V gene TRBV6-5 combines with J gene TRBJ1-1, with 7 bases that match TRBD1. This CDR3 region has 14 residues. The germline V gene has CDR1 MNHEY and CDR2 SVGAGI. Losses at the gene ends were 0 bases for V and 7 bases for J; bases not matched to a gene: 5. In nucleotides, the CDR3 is TGTGCCAGCAGTTACTCGACAGGGTGGGTTGAAGCTTTCTTT. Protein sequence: CASSYSTGWVEAFF.

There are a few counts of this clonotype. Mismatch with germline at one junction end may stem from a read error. The DNA of the CDR3 is TGTGCCAGTAGCCAAGTCATGGTTGCCTCCTACGAGCAGTACTTC. Translated, it gives CASSQVMVASYEQYF. The chain joins TRBV3-1 to TRBJ2-7; no definite D call. Per germline, CDR1 LGHDT and CDR2 YNNKEL (reference sequence). The CDR3 is made up of 15 amino acids.